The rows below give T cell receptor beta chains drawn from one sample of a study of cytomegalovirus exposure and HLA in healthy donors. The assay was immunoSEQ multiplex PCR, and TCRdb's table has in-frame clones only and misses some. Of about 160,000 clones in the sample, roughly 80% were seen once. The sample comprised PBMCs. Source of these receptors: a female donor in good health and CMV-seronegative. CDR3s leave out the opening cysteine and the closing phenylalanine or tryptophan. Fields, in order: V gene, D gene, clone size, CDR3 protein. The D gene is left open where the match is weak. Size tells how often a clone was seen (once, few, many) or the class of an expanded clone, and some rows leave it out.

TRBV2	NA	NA	ASSETVSNQPQH
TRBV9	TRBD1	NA	ASSVGGDRGGRNSPLH
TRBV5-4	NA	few	ASSLEPGREAEAF
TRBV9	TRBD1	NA	ASSVRDRNTGELF
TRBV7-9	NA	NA	ASSLESGVYGYT
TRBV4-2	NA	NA	ASSFGDTGELF
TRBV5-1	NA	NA	ASSFSGVQETQY
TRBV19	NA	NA	ASSISSRGKGVTEAF
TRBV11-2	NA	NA	ASSLGTPASETQY
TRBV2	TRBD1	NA	ASSTNRGGNEKLF
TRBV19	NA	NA	ASSISFAQGPNAEAF
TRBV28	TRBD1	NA	ASSLAWTGTYGYT
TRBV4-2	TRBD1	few	ASSPRPVPGQEYNEKLF
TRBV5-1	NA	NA	ASSLDGPTYEQY
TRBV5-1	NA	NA	ASSSGNPTDTQY
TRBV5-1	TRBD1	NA	ASSLASRDSFFTDTQY
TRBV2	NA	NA	ASSRNRVANTEAF
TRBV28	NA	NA	ASSLQGNTEAF
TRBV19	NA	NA	ASSQGRGTEKLF
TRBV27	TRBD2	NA	ASSSFRGSGGASKNIQY
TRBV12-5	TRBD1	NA	ASGLVLGQGRGEQF
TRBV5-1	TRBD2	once	ASRVAGGYNEQF
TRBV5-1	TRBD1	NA	ASSLAAGGYNSYEQY
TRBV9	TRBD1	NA	ASSVGQGSTEAF
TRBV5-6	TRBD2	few	ASSPRTSGRLAYNEQF
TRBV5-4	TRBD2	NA	ASSSTSGTHNEQF
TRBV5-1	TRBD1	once	ASSLVQGARGYT
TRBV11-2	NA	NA	ASSLEWGSPGGYT
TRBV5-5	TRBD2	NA	ASSPGLAGAKTQY
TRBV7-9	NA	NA	ASSFGTSEQY
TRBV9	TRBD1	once	ASSAMSGTGRFLSYGYT
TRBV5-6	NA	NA	ASSTGAHGTEAF
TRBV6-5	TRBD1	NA	ASSSFRDRGPYEQY
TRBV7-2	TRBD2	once	ASSFTSGSSTDTQY
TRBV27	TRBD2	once	ASSFARGGGGGANVLT
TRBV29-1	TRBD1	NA	SVQATGENTEAF
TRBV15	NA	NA	ATSRDVAGSGYT
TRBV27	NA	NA	ASSPRPGLLSTGELF
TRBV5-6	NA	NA	ASSSGWDGYT
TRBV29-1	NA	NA	SVPNNLTNTEAF
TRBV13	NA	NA	ASSILSYEQY
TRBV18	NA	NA	ASSPLVADQETQY
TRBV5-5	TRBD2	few	ASSSLGSGRGLVTQY
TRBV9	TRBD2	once	ASSPRTSGSAGELF
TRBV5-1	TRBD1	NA	ASSPTGGVMTDTQY
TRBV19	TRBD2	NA	ASSMTGGTSGAEKQY
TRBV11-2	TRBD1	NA	ASSVGQGQVETQY
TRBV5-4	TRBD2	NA	ASSLPSGHTGELF
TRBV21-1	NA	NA	ASSSRDRGNSPLH
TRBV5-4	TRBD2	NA	ASSLVGLAGEREQY
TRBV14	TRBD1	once	ASSQLDRAVHGYT
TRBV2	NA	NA	ASSTGLPLQY
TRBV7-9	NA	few	ASSPKTKYNEQF